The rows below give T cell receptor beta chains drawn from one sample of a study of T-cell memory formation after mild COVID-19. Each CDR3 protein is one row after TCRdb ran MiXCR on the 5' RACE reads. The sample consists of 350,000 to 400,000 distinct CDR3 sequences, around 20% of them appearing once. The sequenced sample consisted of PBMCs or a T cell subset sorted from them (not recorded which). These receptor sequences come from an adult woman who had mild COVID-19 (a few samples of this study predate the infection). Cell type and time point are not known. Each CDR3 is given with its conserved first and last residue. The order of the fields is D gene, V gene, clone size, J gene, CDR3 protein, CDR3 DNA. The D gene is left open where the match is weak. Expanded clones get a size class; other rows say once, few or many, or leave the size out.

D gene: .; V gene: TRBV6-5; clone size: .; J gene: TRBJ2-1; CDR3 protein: CASSDTAIGSYNEQFF; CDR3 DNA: TGTGCCAGCAGTGACACCGCCATCGGCTCCTACAATGAGCAGTTCTTC
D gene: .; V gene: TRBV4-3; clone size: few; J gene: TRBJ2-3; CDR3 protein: CASSQSFGLADTQYF; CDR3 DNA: TGCGCCAGCAGCCAATCATTTGGGTTGGCAGATACGCAGTATTTT
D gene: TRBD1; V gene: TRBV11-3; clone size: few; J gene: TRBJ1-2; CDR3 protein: CASSLGEPGQSNYGYTF; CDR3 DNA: TGTGCCAGCAGCTTAGGGGAACCGGGACAGAGTAACTATGGCTACACCTTC
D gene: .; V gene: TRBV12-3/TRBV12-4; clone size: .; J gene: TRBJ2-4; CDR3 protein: CASSLELLAKNIQYF; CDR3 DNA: TGTGCCAGCAGTTTGGAACTCCTAGCCAAAAACATTCAGTACTTC
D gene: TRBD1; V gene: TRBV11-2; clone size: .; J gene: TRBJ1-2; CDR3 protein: CASRQTGGYGYTF; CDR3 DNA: TGTGCCAGCCGCCAAACAGGGGGGTATGGCTACACCTTC
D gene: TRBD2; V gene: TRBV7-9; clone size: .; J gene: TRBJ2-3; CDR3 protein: CASSLSGGNTNTQYF; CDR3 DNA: TGTGCCAGCAGCCTTAGCGGGGGCAACACGAATACGCAGTATTTT
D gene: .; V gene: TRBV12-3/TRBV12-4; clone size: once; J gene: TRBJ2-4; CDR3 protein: CASLQRGLNIQYF; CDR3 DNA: TGTGCCAGCCTACAAAGGGGGTTAAACATTCAGTACTTC
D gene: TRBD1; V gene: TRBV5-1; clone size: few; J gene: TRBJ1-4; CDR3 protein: CASSSDRPSSF; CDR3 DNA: TGCGCCAGCAGCTCGGACAGGCCATCCTCTTTT
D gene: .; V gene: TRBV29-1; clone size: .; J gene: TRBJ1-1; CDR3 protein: CSARHTWQGKNTEAFF; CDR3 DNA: TGCAGCGCTCGTCACACGTGGCAGGGGAAGAACACTGAAGCTTTCTTT
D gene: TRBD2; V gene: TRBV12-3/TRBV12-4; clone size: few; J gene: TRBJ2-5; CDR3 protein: CASSLGVTSGGAETQYF; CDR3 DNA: TGTGCCAGCAGTTTAGGCGTCACGAGCGGGGGGGCAGAGACCCAGTACTTC
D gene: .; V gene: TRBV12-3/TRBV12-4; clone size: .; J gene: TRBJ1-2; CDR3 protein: CASSISGNYGYTF; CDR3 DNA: TGTGCCAGCAGTATCTCGGGGAACTATGGCTACACCTTC
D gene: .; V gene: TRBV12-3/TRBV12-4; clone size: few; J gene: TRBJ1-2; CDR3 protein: CASSSSNYGYTF; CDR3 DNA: TGTGCCAGCAGTTCCAGTAACTATGGCTACACCTTC
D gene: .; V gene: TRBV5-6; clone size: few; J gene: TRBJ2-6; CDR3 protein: CASIRVSGANVLTF; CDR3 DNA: TGTGCCAGCATCAGGGTCTCTGGGGCCAACGTCCTGACTTTC
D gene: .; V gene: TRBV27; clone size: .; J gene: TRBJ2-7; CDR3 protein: CASSLSSSGEQYF; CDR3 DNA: TGTGCCAGCAGTTTATCATCCTCGGGGGAGCAGTACTTC
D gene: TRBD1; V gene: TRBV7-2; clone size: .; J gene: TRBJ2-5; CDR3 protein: CASSFRRPGQGAGETQYF; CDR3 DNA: TGTGCCAGCAGCTTCAGGCGACCGGGACAGGGGGCAGGAGAGACCCAGTACTTC
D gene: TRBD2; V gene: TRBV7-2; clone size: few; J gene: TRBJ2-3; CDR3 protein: CASSPVGGSLNTQYF; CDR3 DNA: TGTGCCAGCAGCCCGGTGGGCGGGAGTTTGAATACGCAGTATTTT
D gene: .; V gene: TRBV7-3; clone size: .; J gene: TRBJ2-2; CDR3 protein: CASSFRASGELFF; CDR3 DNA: TGTGCCAGCAGCTTTAGGGCTAGCGGGGAGCTGTTTTTT
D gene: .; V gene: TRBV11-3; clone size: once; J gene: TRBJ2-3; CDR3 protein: CASRGGPNTDTQYF; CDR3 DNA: TGTGCCAGCAGGGGGGGGCCCAACACAGATACGCAGTATTTT
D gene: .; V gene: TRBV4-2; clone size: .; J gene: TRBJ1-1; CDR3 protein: CASSPQGRGWVTEAFF; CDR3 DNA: TGTGCCAGCAGCCCCCAAGGGCGGGGCTGGGTCACTGAAGCTTTCTTT
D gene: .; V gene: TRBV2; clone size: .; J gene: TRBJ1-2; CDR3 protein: CAARQGFGYTF; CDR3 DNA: TGTGCAGCAAGGCAGGGGTTTGGCTACACCTTC
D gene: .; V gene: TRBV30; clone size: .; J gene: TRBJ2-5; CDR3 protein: CACSRGGETQYF; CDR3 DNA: TGTGCCTGTTCCAGGGGAGGGGAGACCCAGTACTTC
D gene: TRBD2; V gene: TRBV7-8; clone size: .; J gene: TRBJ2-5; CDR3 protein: CASSIRLAGGPREETQYF; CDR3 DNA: TGTGCCAGCAGCATCCGACTAGCGGGAGGGCCTCGGGAGGAGACCCAGTACTTC
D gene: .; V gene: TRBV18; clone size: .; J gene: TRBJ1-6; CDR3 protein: CASSPGRDSPLHF; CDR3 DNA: TGTGCCAGCTCACCAGGGCGGGATTCACCCCTCCACTTT
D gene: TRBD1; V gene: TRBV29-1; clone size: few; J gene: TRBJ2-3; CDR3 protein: CSVEDADRDNTQYF; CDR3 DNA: TGCAGCGTTGAAGACGCCGACAGGGACAATACGCAGTATTTT
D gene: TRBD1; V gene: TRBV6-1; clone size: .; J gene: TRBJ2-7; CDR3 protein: CASSEGTGGVDEQYF; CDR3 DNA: TGTGCCAGCAGTGAAGGGACAGGGGGTGTGGACGAGCAGTACTTC
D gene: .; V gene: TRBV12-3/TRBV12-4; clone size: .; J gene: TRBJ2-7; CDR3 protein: CASSSYMGEQYF; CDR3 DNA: TGTGCCAGCAGTTCCTATATGGGCGAGCAGTACTTC
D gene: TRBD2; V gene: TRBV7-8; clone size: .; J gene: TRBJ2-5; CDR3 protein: CASSPGGGTSGTQYF; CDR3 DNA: TGTGCCAGCAGCCCGGGAGGGGGTACTTCGGGGACCCAGTACTTC
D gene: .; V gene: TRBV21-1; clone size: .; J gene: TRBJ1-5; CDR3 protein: CASSKGQGNPVSNQPQHF; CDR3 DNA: TGTGCCAGCAGCAAGGGACAGGGAAATCCCGTTAGCAATCAGCCCCAGCATTTT